A selection of T cell receptor beta chains follows, all from one sample in a study of CXCR3-negative and CXCR3-positive naive CD8 T cells. TCRdb reanalyzed the 5' RACE reads, giving one entry per CDR3 protein sequence and no DNA. The sample holds tens of thousands of distinct CDR3 sequences. Sequenced input: naive CXCR3+ CD8+ T cells from blood. Source of these receptors: a human donor in good health. Some clones in this sample may be carry-over from other donors' samples. The CDR3 runs from the conserved cysteine through the conserved F or W.

j_call | v_call | cdr3_aa
TRBJ2-1 | TRBV14 | CASSPFLSSYNEQFF
TRBJ2-2 | TRBV7-6 | CASSLSFSGELFF
TRBJ2-5 | TRBV6-5 | CASSAGRGAETQYF
TRBJ1-6 | TRBV5-1 | CASSRAGGNSPLHF
TRBJ2-1 | TRBV20-1 | CSASTGGGSYNEQFF
TRBJ1-1 | TRBV5-1 | CASSLGSRGRPEAFF
TRBJ1-2 | TRBV10-3 | CAISDPDRTNYGYTF
TRBJ2-7 | TRBV29-1 | CSVETAGYEQYF
TRBJ1-1 | TRBV7-2 | CASSVSGITEAFF
TRBJ2-7 | TRBV7-2 | CASSLMDSPEQYF
TRBJ2-7 | TRBV15 | CATSSKIGPEQYF
TRBJ2-3 | TRBV4-1 | CASSQDSSAGTDTQYF
TRBJ2-7 | TRBV9 | CASSVTDSYEQYF
TRBJ1-2 | TRBV29-1 | CSVDDGDYGYTF
TRBJ2-1 | TRBV7-9 | CASSPMTSGYNEQFF
TRBJ1-1 | TRBV7-9 | CASSLGRGLDTEAFF
TRBJ1-5 | TRBV28 | CVSSLALRPQHF
TRBJ2-7 | TRBV4-3 | CASSQDYGDNAYEQYF
TRBJ1-5 | TRBV5-1 | CASSLNPGGNQPQHF
TRBJ1-1 | TRBV6-2/TRBV6-3 | CASSNLWTVNTEAFF
TRBJ2-7 | TRBV10-3 | CAISESILPGGTWTYEQYF
TRBJ2-7 | TRBV18 | CASSPSWGAPDYEQYF
TRBJ2-5 | TRBV5-5 | CASTGEQETQYF